The source of this T cell receptor beta chain is a study of blood T cell repertoires in COVID-19. Study overall: Sites across the United States, Italy and Spain contributed samples from acute and convalescent COVID-19. PBMCs, B-cell-depleted T cells, or T cells provided the cDNA or gDNA that made up the material.

As handled by the study authors: Amplification of reference gene primers provided the estimated nucleated cell counts. The table came from immunoSEQ multiplex PCR; TCRdb's copy has only in-frame clones and leaves some out. That table furnishes V, J and clone size, whereas the DNA furnished D and trimming. This table holds around 210,000 clones, 70% to 85% found once. The CDR3 runs 13 residues. V lost 6 bases and J 10 bases, leaving 18 bases between the germline ends. The germline V gene encodes CDR1 SGHTA and CDR2 FQGNSA. The genes are TRBV7-2 and TRBJ1-1; tentative D call: TRBD1 (6 bases). This sequence originates from a human donor in a cohort sampled during active COVID-19. The source material was peripheral blood. CDR3 sequence reads: CASRTMGSRGAFF. The CDR3 DNA sequence: TGTGCCAGCAGGACAATGGGCTCCAGGGGAGCTTTCTTT.